This T cell receptor (beta chain) was found in a study of shared clonotypes between healthy human individuals (dated by TCRdb to between 2020 and 2021). Study-level background: The cohort comprised a couple of women and a few men aged 18 to 49 years. Leukapheresis yielded between about 0.9 and 9 billion PBMCs per donor. Blood TCR repertoires of a handful of healthy adults were deeply sequenced to estimate repertoire size and the extent of clonotype sharing between individuals. For each donor, CD4 naive and CD4 memory were each given three plates, CD8 naive was given two plates, and CD8 memory was given one plate. Different laboratories and diverse techniques were used to prepare libraries and sequence TCR repertoires, to increase sequencing depth and limit assay-specific biases. The paper as a whole reports these results and caveats: Based on pairwise subsampling, the degree of clonotype sharing among donors was expected to be affected by sequencing depth. Compared with non-shared clonotypes, clonotypes shared by all four sorted-subset donors had higher generation probabilities. Estimated clonotype richness was generally larger for naive than for memory subsets. Rarefaction of sorted-subset datasets indicated incomplete sequencing despite the large sequencing depth. Only blood was sampled, and tissue TCR repertoires likely differ from those in blood. Across a handful of donors, about 5% of naive CD4, approximately 3.6% of naive CD8, 2% to 2.5% of memory CD4, and 0.4% of memory CD8 clonotypes were shared. Because the study included a small number of donors, the genetic and exposure-history diversity represented was limited.

Using the deep immunoSEQ assay, TCR CDR3 regions were amplified from genomic DNA by multiplex PCR. For each cell subset, the extracted genomic DNA was distributed evenly across all wells of several immunoSEQ 96-well plates, and each plate served as one replicate. For sorted subsets, about 200 ng genomic DNA, equal to 30,000 or so T cell genomes, was loaded into each replicate PCR. The purified libraries were quantified using a Qubit 3.0 fluorometer, sized with a Bioanalyzer 2100, and then quantified again using the KAPA Library Quantification kit. Each immunoSEQ 96-well plate was sequenced on its own single-read 150-cycle Illumina NextSeq 550 flow cell. In the source study's methods: Because only junctional sequences without quality scores were contained in the immunoSEQ output, filtering matching that applied to full-length reads could not be performed. Sequences were annotated with PyIR, a Python wrapper for IgBLAST v1.9, using IMGT germline references to assign V/J genes and CDR3. Reads were filtered out if the reads had weak V/J assignments (E-value above 1e-6), no CDR3, stop codons, out-of-frame junctions, or ambiguous translated residues. V3J clonotypes were defined as sequences sharing an identical inferred V gene, J gene, and CDR3 amino acid sequence. To compute the percentage overlap between repertoires, the number of shared unique clonotypes was divided by the size of the smaller repertoire. RTK rarefaction, the Chao1 estimator, and Recon v2.1 estimates of unobserved clonotypes were used to assess repertoire richness. OLGA was used to compute generation probabilities for all TCRbeta clonotypes that the gDNA method yielded from a handful of donors. TCRdb carries this immuneACCESS record with in-frame sequences only. Its versions omit some clonotypes, under half of them owing to an unresolved V gene in the studies checked, with the rest unexplained. Clone size and the V and J calls come from that table; the DNA yielded D and trimming. The sample table shows about 980,000 clones, and less than 85% are seen once. Around 1.4% of the sample belongs to the ten largest clones.

The CDR3 has 15 amino acids, counting the end cysteine and phenylalanine. Kept here is only the CDR3 DNA, which spans 45 bases and is read in frame from base 1. Trimming takes 6 bases off V and 2 bases off J; junction bases not matched to a gene: 5. CDR1 and CDR2 are drawn from the germline V gene (reference sequence): MNHNY, SVGAGI. In the case of this clone: It lacks a known antigen. Nothing much larger sits one base from this clone, and base qualities are not available.

Healthy HIV-negative adults with no recently reported acute infections or vaccinations were included as donors. Every donor was a Caucasian adult living in Nashville, Tennessee, USA. Magnetic negative selection was used to enrich CD4+ T cells, after which naive cells were positively selected on CD45RA and the negative fraction became the memory subset. Blood was collected by leukapheresis, and PBMCs were isolated by Ficoll-Histopaque density gradient centrifugation and then cryopreserved in liquid nitrogen vapor phase. Analytical flow cytometry was used to check the purity and quantity of each magnetically sorted T cell population. From each sorted fraction, genomic DNA was isolated and quantified by UV absorbance on a Nanodrop 2000c.

The receptor chain draws on TRBV6-6 and TRBJ2-3; 10 bases in the middle match TRBD2. The specimen was memory CD4+ T cells sorted from blood. Sample cell subset or site, as interpreted from the label and publication: CD45RA-negative fraction. This sequence originates from a man younger than 35 in good health. The bases are TGTGCCAGCAGAGCGAGCGGGGGGGCCACAGATACGCAGTATTTT. It specifies CASRASGGATDTQYF.